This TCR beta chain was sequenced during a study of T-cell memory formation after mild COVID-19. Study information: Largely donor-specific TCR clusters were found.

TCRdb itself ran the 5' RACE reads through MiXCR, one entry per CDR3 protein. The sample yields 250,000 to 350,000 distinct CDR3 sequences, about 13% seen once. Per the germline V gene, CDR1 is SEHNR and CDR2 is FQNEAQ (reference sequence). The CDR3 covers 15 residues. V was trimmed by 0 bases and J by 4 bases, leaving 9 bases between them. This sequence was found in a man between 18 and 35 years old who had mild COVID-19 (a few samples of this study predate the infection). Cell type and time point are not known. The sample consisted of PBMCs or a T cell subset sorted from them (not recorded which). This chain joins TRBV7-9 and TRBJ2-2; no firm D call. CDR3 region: CASSLARLATGELFF. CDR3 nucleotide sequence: TGTGCCAGCAGCTTAGCGCGGCTCGCCACCGGGGAGCTGTTTTTT.